The entry below gives a single T cell receptor beta chain sequence along with its context. Per the original data handling: Nucleated cell number was recorded as an estimate derived from reference gene primer amplification. Clones were sequenced by immunoSEQ multiplex PCR, and TCRdb holds only the in-frame ones, with some missing. The DNA gave D and trimming, while V, J and clone size come from that table. The sample lists 250,000 to 300,000 clones, roughly nine tenths occurring once. The data were obtained in a study of blood T cell repertoires in COVID-19. On the study more broadly: Acute-phase and convalescent COVID-19 samples originated in the United States, Italy and Spain. The analysed material was cDNA or gDNA that came from T cells, B-cell-depleted T cells, or PBMCs.

Those enrolled in Seattle joined during active infection and were followed longitudinally afterward. The CDR3 length is 13 residues. Germline-derived CDR1 and CDR2 are SQVTM and ANQGSEA. Trimming took 2 bases from V and 2 from J, leaving 7 bases between them. This sequence originates from a woman in her 30s with COVID-19, enrolled during active disease. Source material: peripheral blood. The rearrangement joins TRBV29-1 to TRBJ1-3; D is unresolved. The DNA of the CDR3 is TGCAGCGTTGAATCGCAGGCTGGAAACACCATATATTTT. As protein: CSVESQAGNTIYF.